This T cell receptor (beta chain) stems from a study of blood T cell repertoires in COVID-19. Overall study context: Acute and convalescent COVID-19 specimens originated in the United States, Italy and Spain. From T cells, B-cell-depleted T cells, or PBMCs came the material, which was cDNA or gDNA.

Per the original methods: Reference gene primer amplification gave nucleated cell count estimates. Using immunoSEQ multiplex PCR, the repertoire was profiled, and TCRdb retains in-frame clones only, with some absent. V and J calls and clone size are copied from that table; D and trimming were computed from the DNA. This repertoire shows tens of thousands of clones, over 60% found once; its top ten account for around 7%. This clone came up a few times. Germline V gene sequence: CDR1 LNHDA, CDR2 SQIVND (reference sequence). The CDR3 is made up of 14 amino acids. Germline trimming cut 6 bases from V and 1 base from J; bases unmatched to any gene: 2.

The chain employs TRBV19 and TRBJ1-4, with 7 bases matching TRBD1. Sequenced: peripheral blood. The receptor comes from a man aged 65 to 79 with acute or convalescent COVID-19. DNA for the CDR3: TGTGCCAGTAGCCGACAGGGAACTAATGAAAAACTGTTTTTT. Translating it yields CASSRQGTNEKLFF.